This note documents a single T cell receptor (beta chain) sequence. The antigen is unknown. Patients aged 18 to 65 with hyperthyroidism were newly diagnosed, with duration under 2 months. Patients having uncontrolled infection, another autoimmune disease, pregnancy or lactation were not included. Diagnoses were made from clinical symptoms, serum measures (thyroxine and TRAb), thyroid ultrasound and orbital computed tomography. This CDR3 is 17 amino acids long. V dropped 5 bases and J dropped 0; count of bases not matched to a gene: 7. CDR1 is MNHEY and CDR2 is SMNVEV in the germline V gene (reference sequence). RNA transcripts were the template for amplifying TCR beta CDR3 regions. TCR CDR3 underwent first-round RT-PCR with the HTBI primer set. TCRdb redid the calling of the multiplex PCR reads with MiXCR, one entry per CDR3 protein. The table includes about 360,000 distinct CDR3 sequences, under 15% detected once.

The data were obtained in a study of T cells in Graves' hyperthyroidism and ophthalmopathy. General observations from the study: Through a model of 13 V-J features, ophthalmopathy was separated from stable hyperthyroidism.

The sequence was obtained from a woman aged 18-29 years with Graves' hyperthyroidism. The sample comprised blood. This chain joins TRBV27 and TRBJ1-5; TRBD1 matches 10 bases. This CDR3 reads CASSPRDRGDSNQPQHF. The CDR3 DNA reads as TGTGCCAGCAGTCCGCGGGACAGGGGAGATAGCAATCAGCCCCAGCATTTT.